A single sample gave rise to the 13 T cell receptor beta chains below, sequenced in a study of blood T cell repertoires in COVID-19. The data were produced by immunoSEQ multiplex PCR, yet TCRdb's version contains in-frame clones alone and is incomplete. There are roughly 100,000 clones in the sample; around 73% occur only once, and approximately 9.8% lies in the top ten. The sample consisted of peripheral blood. These receptors were taken from a man in his fifties or sixties with active or convalescent COVID-19.

The CDR3 DNA reads TGTGCCAGCAGTCCCGGACAGCACTATGGCTACACCTTC. It codes for CASSPGQHYGYTF. This chain connects TRBV6-6 to TRBJ1-2; D is perhaps TRBD1 (6 bases). This CDR3 has 13 residues. V shed 5 bases and J shed 3 bases, with 10 bases lying between them. CDR1 MNHNY and CDR2 SVGAGI come from the germline V gene (reference sequence).

The chain combines TRBV30 with TRBJ1-5, with D tentatively TRBD1 (5 bases). The CDR3 sequence is 16 residues long. Trimming took 3 bases from V and 1 from J, leaving 16 bases between them. Germline V gene lookup returns CDR1 GTSNPN and CDR2 SVGIG (reference sequence). The CDR3 loop is CAWRSRESLSNQPQHF. The CDR3 coding sequence is TGTGCCTGGAGAAGCAGGGAAAGTTTGAGCAATCAGCCCCAGCATTTT.

This chain connects TRBV28 to TRBJ1-3; D is uncertain. The V gene's germline CDR1 is MDHEN and CDR2 SYDVKM. Trimming pared 8 bases from V and 0 bases from J, leaving 8 bases between. The CDR3 length is 13 residues. CDR3 sequence: CASLRPSGNTIYF. The CDR3 DNA sequence: TGTGCCAGCCTACGTCCCTCTGGAAACACCATATATTTT.

The V gene is TRBV7-2, the J gene TRBJ2-3, with TRBD2 identical over 11 bases. This CDR3 contains 17 residues. Germline trimming cut 5 bases from V and 7 bases from J; bases unmatched to any gene: 14. Germline CDR1 and CDR2: SGHTA and FQGNSA. The CDR3 DNA sequence: TGTGCCAGCAGCCCGACCTTAGCGGGAGGGCCGAGGAATACGCAGTATTTT. Amino acids: CASSPTLAGGPRNTQYF. Based on the CDR3 plus reference TRBV7-2 and TRBJ2-3, the full variable domain is GAGVSQSPSNKVTEKGKDVELRCDPISGHTALYWYRQSLGQGLEFLIYFQGNSAPDKSGLPSDRFSAERTGGSVSTLTIQRTQQEDSAVYLCASSPTLAGGPRNTQYFGPGTRLTVL.

The table lists this clone with a few counts. The gene calls are TRBV20-1 and TRBJ1-1, with D possibly being TRBD1 (5 bases). Germline V gives CDR1 DFQATT, CDR2 SNEGSKA (reference sequence). The CDR3 covers 11 residues. V dropped 5 bases and J dropped 5 bases, with 9 bases sitting between them. CDR3 DNA: TGCAGTGCTTGGGGGGGTACTGAAGCTTTCTTT. This encodes CSAWGGTEAFF.

The rearrangement joins TRBV4-3 to TRBJ2-3, with D possibly being TRBD1 (6 bases). In germline, CDR1 is LGHNA, CDR2 YSLEER. CDR3 length: 17 amino acids. Trimming took 0 bases from V and 5 from J, leaving 18 bases between them. The CDR3 here is CASSQEWGLRQGDTQYF. The CDR3 nucleotides read TGCGCCAGCAGCCAAGAATGGGGGCTAAGGCAGGGAGATACGCAGTATTTT.

This clone was observed a handful of times. Written as DNA, the CDR3 is TGTGCCTGGAGCAGGCTCACTGAAGCTTTCTTT. Protein sequence: CAWSRLTEAFF. The chain has TRBV30 and TRBJ1-1, with D uncertain. Between the trimmed V and J ends, which lost 3 bases and 4 bases, there was a span of 6 bases. CDR1 and CDR2 (germline): GTSNPN, SVGIG (reference sequence). The CDR3 length is 11 residues. Full variable domain (rest looked up from reference TRBV30 and TRBJ1-1): SQTIHQWPATLVQPVGSPLSLECTVEGTSNPNLYWYRQAAGRGLQLLFYSVGIGQISSEVPQNLSASRPQDRQFILSSKKLLLSDSGFYLCAWSRLTEAFFGQGTRLTVV.

The chain employs TRBV2 and TRBJ2-7, with 12 bases lining up with TRBD2. Germline values: CDR1 SNHLY, CDR2 FYNNEI. CDR3 length: 14 amino acids. V trimming: 5 bases; J trimming: 4 bases; junction bases outside the gene matches: 3. The CDR3 reads CASSLAGGKYEQYF. CDR3 nucleotide sequence: TGTGCCAGCAGTCTAGCGGGAGGGAAATACGAGCAGTACTTC.

This sequence joins TRBV27 and TRBJ1-2; 11 nucleotides align to TRBD1. Per germline, CDR1 MNHEY and CDR2 SMNVEV (reference sequence). The CDR3 runs 15 residues. Germline trimming cut 5 bases from V and 2 bases from J; bases unmatched to any gene: 4. The CDR3 reads CASSHGDRGNYGYTF. Written as DNA, the CDR3 is TGTGCCAGCAGTCACGGGGACAGGGGGAACTATGGCTACACCTTC.

The V gene is TRBV19, the J gene TRBJ2-6, with D perhaps TRBD1 (6 bases). Germline-derived CDR1 and CDR2 are LNHDA and SQIVND (reference sequence). The CDR3 contains 16 residues. The germline V and J ends were trimmed by 10 bases and 0 bases, with 16 bases remaining between them. The CDR3 is CATSPGQFSGANVLTF. The CDR3 DNA sequence: TGTGCCACATCCCCGGGACAATTCTCTGGGGCCAACGTCCTGACTTTC.

This chain joins TRBV12-3 or TRBV12-4 and TRBJ2-5; D might be TRBD2 (6 bases). The CDR3 spans 13 residues. With 5 bases removed from V and 1 base from J, the gap between germline ends came to 8 bases. The CDR3 protein is CASSPSAQETQYF. The CDR3, as DNA: TGTGCCAGCAGTCCTAGCGCCCAAGAGACCCAGTACTTC.

This chain uses TRBV6-5 with TRBJ1-2; D possibly corresponds to TRBD1 (6 bases). Per germline, CDR1 MNHEY and CDR2 SVGAGI. Trimming shortened V by 6 bases and J by 4 bases, and 15 bases separated the two germline ends. The CDR3 runs 14 residues. CDR3 DNA sequence: TGTGCCAGCAGGTCTACCGGGACAAGCTATGGCTACACCTTC. This gives the protein CASRSTGTSYGYTF.

The V call is TRBV6-2 or TRBV6-3, the J call TRBJ2-4; perhaps TRBD1 as D (6 bases). The V gene's germline CDR1 is MNHEY and CDR2 SVGEGT. This CDR3 contains 21 residues. Deletions cut 2 bases from V and 0 bases from J, with 26 bases between. DNA for the CDR3: TGTGCCAGCAGTTACCCTATAAGGCAGGGGATCCCCTCTGTAGCCAAAAACATTCAGTACTTC. It specifies CASSYPIRQGIPSVAKNIQYF.